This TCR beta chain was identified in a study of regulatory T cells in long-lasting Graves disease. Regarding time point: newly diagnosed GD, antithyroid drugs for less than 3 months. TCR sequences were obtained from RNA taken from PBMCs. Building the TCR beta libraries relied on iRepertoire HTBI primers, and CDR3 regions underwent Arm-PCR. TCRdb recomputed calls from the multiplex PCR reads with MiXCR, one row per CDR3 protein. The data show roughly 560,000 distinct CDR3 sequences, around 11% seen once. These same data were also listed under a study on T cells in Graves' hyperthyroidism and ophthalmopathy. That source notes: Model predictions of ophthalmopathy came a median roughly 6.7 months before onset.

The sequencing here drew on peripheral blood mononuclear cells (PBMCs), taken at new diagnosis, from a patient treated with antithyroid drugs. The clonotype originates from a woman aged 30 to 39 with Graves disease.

DNA of the CDR3: TGCAGTGCCCGGATTGTCGGCGGGGAGCTGTTTTTT. It codes for CSARIVGGELFF. This chain connects TRBV20-1 to TRBJ2-2, with D uncertain. The CDR3 has 12 amino acids. Germline-derived CDR1 and CDR2 are DFQATT and SNEGSKA (reference sequence). Trimming stripped 6 bases from V and 7 bases from J, with 12 bases between.